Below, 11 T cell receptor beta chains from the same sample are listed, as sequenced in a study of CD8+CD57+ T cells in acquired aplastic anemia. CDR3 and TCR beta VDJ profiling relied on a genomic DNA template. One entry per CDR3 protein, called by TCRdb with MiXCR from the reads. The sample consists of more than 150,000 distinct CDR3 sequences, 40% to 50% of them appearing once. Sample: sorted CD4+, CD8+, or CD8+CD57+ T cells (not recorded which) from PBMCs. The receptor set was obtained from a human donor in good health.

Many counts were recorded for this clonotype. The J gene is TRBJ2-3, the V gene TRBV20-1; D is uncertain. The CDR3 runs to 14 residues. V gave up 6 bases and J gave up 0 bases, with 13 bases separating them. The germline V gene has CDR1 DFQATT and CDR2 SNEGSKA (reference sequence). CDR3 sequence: CSAPVGPSTDTQYF. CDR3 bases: TGCAGTGCCCCCGTAGGGCCTAGCACAGATACGCAGTATTTT.

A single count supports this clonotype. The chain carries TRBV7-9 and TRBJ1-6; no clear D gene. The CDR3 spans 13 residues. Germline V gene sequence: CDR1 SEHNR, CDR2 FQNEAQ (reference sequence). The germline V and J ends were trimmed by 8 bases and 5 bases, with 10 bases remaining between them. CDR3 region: CASEGLDNSPLHF. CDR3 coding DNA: TGTGCCAGCGAGGGTCTTGATAATTCACCCCTCCACTTT. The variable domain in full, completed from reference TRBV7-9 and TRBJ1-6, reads DTGVSQNPRHKITKRGQNVTFRCDPISEHNRLYWYRQTLGQGPEFLTYFQNEAQLEKSRLLSDRFSAERPKGSFSTLEIQRTEQGDSAMYLCASEGLDNSPLHFGNGTRLTVT.

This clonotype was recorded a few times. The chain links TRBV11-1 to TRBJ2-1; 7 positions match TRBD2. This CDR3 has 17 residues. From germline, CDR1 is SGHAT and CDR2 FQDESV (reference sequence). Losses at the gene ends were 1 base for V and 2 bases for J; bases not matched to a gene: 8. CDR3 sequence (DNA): TGTGCCAGCAGCTTAGGGTCAGCGGGGCTACCCTACAATGAGCAGTTCTTC. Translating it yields CASSLGSAGLPYNEQFF.

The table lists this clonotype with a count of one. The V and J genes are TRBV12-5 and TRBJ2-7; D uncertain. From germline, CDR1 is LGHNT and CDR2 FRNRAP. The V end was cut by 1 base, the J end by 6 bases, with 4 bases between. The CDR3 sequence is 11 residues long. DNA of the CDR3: TGTGCTAGTGGTTTGGCGCTCGAGCAGTACTTC. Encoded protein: CASGLALEQYF. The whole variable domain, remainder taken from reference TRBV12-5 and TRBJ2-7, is DARVTQTPRHKVTEMGQEVTMRCQPILGHNTVFWYRQTMMQGLELLAYFRNRAPLDDSGMPKDRFSAEMPDATLATLKIQPSEPRDSAVYFCASGLALEQYFGPGTRLTVT.

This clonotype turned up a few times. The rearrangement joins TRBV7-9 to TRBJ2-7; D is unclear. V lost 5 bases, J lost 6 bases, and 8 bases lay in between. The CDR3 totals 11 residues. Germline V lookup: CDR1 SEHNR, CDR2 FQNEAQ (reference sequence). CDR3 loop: CASSPRIEQYF. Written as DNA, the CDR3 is TGTGCCAGCAGCCCGCGGATCGAGCAGTACTTC.

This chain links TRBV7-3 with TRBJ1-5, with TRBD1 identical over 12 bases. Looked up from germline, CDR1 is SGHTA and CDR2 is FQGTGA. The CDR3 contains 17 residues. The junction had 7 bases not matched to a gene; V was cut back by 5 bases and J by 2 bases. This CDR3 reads CASSQDGTGGGNQPQHF. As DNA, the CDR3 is TGTGCCAGCAGCCAAGACGGGACAGGGGGCGGCAATCAGCCCCAGCATTTT.

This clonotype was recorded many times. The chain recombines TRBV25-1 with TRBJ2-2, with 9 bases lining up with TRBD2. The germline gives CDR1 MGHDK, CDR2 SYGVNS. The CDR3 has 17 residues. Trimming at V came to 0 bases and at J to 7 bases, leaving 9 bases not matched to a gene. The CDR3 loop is CASSEYLSASGIGELFF. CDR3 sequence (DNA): TGTGCCAGCAGTGAATATCTGTCGGCTAGCGGGATCGGGGAGCTGTTTTTT.

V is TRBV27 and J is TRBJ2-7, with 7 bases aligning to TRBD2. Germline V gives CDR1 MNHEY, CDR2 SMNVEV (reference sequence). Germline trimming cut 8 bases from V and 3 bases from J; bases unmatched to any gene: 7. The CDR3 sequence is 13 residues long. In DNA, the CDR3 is TGTGCCAGCTCGAGGGAGGGCCACTACGAGCAGTACTTC. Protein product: CASSREGHYEQYF.

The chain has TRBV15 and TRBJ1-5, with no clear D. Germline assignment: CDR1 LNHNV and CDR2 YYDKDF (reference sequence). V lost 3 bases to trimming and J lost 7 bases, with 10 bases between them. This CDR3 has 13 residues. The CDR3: CATSSSQWQPQHF. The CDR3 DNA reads TGTGCCACCAGCAGCTCACAGTGGCAGCCCCAGCATTTT. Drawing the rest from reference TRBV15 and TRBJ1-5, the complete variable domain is DAMVIQNPRYQVTQFGKPVTLSCSQTLNHNVMYWYQQKSSQAPKLLFHYYDKDFNNEADTPDNFQSRRPNTSFCFLDIRSPGLGDTAMYLCATSSSQWQPQHFGDGTRLSIL.

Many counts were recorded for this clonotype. The CDR3 protein is CASSPSGTGDYGYTF. The CDR3 DNA sequence: TGCGCCAGCAGCCCCTCGGGGACGGGGGACTATGGCTACACCTTC. The chain couples TRBV5-1 to TRBJ1-2; the D gene is possibly TRBD1 (5 bases). The CDR3 length is 15 residues. Germline V lookup: CDR1 SGHRS, CDR2 YFSETQ. Trimming removed 4 bases from V and 3 bases from J, with 16 bases in between.

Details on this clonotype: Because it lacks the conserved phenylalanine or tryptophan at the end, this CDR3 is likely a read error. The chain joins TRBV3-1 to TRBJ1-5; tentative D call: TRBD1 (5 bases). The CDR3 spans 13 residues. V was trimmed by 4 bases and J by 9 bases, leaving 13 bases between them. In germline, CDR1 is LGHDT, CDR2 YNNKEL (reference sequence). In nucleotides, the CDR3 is TGTGCCAGCAGCCCGACCGGGGGAATGCCCCAGCATCTT. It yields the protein CASSPTGGMPQHL.